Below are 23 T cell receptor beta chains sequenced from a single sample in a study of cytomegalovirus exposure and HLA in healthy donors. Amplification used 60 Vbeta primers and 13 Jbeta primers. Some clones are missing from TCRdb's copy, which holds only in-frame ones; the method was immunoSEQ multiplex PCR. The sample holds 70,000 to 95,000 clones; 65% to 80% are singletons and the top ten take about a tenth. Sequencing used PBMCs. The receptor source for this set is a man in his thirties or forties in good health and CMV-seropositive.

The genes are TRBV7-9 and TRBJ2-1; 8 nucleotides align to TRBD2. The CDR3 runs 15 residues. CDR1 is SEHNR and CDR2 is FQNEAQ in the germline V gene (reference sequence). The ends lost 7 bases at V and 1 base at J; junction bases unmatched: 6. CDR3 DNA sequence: TGTGCCAGCATCCAAACGGGGGGGTCCTACAATGAGCAGTTCTTC. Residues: CASIQTGGSYNEQFF.

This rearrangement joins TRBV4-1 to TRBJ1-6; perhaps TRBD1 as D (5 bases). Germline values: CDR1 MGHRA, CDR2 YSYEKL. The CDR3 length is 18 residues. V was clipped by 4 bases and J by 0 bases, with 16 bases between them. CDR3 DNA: TGCGCCAGCAGCCTTCTACCTAGCGGGGGCTCCTATAATTCACCCCTCCACTTT. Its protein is CASSLLPSGGSYNSPLHF.

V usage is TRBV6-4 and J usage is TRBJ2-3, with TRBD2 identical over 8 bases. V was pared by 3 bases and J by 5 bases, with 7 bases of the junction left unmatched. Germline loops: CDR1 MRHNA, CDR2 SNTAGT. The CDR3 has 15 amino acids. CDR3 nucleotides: TGTGCCAGCAGTGATAAGTTCGGGGGGGGAGATACGCAGTATTTT. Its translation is CASSDKFGGGDTQYF.

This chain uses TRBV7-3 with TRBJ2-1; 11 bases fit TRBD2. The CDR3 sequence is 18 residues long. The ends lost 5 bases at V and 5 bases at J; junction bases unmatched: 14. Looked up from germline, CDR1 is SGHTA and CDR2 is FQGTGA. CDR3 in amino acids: CASSLVSLAGGSNNEQFF. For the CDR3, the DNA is TGTGCCAGCAGCCTCGTTTCCCTAGCGGGGGGATCTAACAATGAGCAGTTCTTC.

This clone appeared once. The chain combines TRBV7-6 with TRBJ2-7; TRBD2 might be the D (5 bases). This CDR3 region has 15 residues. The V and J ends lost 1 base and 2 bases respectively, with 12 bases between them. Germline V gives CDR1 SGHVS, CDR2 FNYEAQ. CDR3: CASSLGQTTTYEQYF. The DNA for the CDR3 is TGTGCCAGCAGCTTAGGCCAGACTACCACCTACGAGCAGTACTTC.

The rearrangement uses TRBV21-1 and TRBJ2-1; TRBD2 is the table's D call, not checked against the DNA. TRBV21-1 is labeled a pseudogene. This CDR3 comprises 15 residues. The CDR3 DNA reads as TGTGCCAGCAGCATAGGGGGGGCCGTCGGAAATGAGCAGTTCTTC. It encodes CASSIGGAVGNEQFF.

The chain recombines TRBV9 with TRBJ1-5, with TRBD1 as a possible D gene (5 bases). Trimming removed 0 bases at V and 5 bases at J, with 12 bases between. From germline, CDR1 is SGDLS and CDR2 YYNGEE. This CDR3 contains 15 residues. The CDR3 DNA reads TGTGCCAGCAGCGTAGGGGGAGGGGTGGATCAGCCCCAGCATTTT. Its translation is CASSVGGGVDQPQHF.

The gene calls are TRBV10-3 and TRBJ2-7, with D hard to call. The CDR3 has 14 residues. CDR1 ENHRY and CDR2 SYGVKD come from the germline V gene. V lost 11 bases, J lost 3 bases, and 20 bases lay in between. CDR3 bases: TGTGCCTCACAAGAAGGCAGGAATGGCTACGAGCAGTACTTC. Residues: CASQEGRNGYEQYF.

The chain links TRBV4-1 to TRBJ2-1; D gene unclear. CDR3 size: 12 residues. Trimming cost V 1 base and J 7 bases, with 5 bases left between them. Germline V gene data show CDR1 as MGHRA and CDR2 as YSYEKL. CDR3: CASSQVENEQFF. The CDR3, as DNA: TGCGCCAGCAGCCAAGTTGAGAATGAGCAGTTCTTC.

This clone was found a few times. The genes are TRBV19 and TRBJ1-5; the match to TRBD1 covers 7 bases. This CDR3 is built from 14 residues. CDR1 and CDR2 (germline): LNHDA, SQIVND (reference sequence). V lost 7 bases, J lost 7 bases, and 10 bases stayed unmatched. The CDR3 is CASTVRGQGQPQHF. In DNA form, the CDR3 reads TGTGCCAGTACCGTGAGGGGGCAGGGCCAGCCCCAGCATTTT.

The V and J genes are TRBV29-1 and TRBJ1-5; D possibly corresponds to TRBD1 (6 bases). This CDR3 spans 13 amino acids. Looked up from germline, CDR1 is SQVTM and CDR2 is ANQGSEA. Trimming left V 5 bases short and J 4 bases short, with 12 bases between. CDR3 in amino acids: CSVTDRLNQPQHF. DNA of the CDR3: TGCAGCGTTACGGACAGACTAAATCAGCCCCAGCATTTT.

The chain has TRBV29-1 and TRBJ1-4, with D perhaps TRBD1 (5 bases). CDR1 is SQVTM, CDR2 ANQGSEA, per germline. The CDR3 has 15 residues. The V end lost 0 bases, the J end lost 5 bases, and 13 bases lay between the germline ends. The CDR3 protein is CSVEEDPGGNEKLFF. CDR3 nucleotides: TGCAGCGTTGAAGAGGATCCTGGGGGGAATGAAAAACTGTTTTTT.

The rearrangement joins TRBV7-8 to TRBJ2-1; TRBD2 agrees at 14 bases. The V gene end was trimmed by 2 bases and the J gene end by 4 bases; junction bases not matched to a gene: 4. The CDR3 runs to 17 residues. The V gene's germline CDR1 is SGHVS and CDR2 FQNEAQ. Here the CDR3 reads CASSLLGTSGGYNEQFF. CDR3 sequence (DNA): TGTGCCAGCAGCTTATTGGGGACTAGCGGGGGTTACAATGAGCAGTTCTTC. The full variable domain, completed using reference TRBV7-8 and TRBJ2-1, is GAGVSQSPRYKVAKRGQDVALRCDPISGHVSLFWYQQALGQGPEFLTYFQNEAQLDKSGLPSDRFFAERPEGSVSTLKIQRTQQEDSAVYLCASSLLGTSGGYNEQFFGPGTRLTVL.

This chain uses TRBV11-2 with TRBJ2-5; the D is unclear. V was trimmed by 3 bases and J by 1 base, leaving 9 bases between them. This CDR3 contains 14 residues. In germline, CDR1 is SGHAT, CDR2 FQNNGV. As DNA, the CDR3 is TGTGCCAGCAGCTTCGGTACGGTCCAAGAGACCCAGTACTTC. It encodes CASSFGTVQETQYF.

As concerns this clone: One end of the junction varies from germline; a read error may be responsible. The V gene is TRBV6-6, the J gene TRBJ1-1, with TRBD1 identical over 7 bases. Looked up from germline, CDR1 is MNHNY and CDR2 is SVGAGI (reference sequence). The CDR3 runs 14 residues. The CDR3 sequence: CASRAGQRNTGAFF. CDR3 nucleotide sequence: TGTGCCAGCAGGGCGGGACAGCGGAACACTGGAGCTTTCTTT.

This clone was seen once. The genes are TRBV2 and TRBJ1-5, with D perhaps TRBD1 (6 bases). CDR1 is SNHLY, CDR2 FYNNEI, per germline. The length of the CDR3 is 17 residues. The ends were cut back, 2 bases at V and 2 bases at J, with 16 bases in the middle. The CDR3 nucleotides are TGTGCCAGCAGTGAATCCACAGGGTGGAAAGGCAATCAGCCCCAGCATTTT. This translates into CASSESTGWKGNQPQHF. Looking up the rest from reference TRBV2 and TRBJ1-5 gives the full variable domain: EPEVTQTPSHQVTQMGQEVILRCVPISNHLYFYWYRQILGQKVEFLVSFYNNEISEKSEIFDDQFSVERPDGSNFTLKIRSTKLEDSAMYFCASSESTGWKGNQPQHFGDGTRLSIL.

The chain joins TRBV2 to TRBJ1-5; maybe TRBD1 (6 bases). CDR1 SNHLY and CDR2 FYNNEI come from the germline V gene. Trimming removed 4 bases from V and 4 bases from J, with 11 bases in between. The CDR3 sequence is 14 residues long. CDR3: CASSGQAQNQPQHF. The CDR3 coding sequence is TGTGCCAGCAGTGGACAGGCCCAAAATCAGCCCCAGCATTTT.

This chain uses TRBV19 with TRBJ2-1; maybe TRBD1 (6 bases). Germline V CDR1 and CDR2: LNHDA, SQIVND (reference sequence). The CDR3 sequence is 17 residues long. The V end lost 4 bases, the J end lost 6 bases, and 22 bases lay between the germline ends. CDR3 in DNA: TGTGCCAGTAGTAAAGCCCATCCCGACTACAGGGCCAATGAGCAGTTCTTC. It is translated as CASSKAHPDYRANEQFF.

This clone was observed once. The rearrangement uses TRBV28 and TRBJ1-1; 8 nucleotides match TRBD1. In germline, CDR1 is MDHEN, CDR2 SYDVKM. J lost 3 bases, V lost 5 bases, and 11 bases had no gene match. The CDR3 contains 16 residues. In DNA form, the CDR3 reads TGTGCCAGCAGTCCCCCGCGACCGACAGGGGACACTGAAGCTTTCTTT. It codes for CASSPPRPTGDTEAFF.

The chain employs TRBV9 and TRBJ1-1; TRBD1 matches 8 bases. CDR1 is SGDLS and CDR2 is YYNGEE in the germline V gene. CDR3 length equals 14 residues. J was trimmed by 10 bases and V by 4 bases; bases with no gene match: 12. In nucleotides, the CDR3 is TGTGCCAGCAGCATGACAGGGGCGACTGTAGTAGCTTTCTTT. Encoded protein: CASSMTGATVVAFF.

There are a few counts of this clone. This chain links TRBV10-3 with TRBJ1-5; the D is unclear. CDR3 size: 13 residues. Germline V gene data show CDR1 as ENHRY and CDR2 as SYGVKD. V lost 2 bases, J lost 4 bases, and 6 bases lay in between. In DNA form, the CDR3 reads TGTGCCATCAGTGAGACGGGGAATCAGCCCCAGCATTTT. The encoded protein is CAISETGNQPQHF.

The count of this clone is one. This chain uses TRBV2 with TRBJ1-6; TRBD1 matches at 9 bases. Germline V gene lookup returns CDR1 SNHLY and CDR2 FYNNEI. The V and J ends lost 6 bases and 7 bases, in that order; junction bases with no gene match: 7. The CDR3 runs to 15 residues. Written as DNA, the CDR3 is TGTGCCAGCAGCGGGAGGGGGACAGGGAATTCACCCCTCCACTTT. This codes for CASSGRGTGNSPLHF.

CDR3 sequence reads: CASSWGGLETNYGYTF. In DNA, the CDR3 is TGTGCCAGCAGCTGGGGGGGACTGGAAACTAACTATGGCTACACCTTC. V usage is TRBV5-4 and J usage is TRBJ1-2, with D maybe TRBD1 (5 bases). Germline V gene data show CDR1 as SGHNT and CDR2 as YYREEE (reference sequence). The CDR3 sequence is 16 residues long. The V end was cut by 3 bases, the J end by 0 bases, with 15 bases between. Drawing the rest from reference TRBV5-4 and TRBJ1-2, the complete variable domain is ETGVTQSPTHLIKTRGQQVTLRCSSQSGHNTVSWYQQALGQGPQFIFQYYREEENGRGNFPPRFSGLQFPNYSSELNVNALELDDSALYLCASSWGGLETNYGYTFGSGTRLTVV.